This T cell receptor beta chain comes out of a study of cytomegalovirus exposure and HLA in healthy donors. CDR1 is MGHRA, CDR2 YSYEKL, per germline. V lost 3 bases to trimming and J lost 8 bases, with 19 bases between them. This CDR3 spans 15 amino acids. Researchers ran the PCR with 60 Vbeta and 13 Jbeta primers. The table came from immunoSEQ multiplex PCR; TCRdb's copy has only in-frame clones and leaves some out. The sample comprises around 140,000 clones, around 80% of which are singletons, and around 4.3% rests with the top ten. Sequencing was done on a sample of PBMCs. The TCR was taken from a man aged 40-49 years in good health and CMV-seronegative. The chain employs TRBV4-1 and TRBJ1-1, with D unclear. CDR3 region: CASSQTGSIRLEAFF. In DNA, the CDR3 is TGCGCCAGCAGCCAGACGGGGTCTATAAGACTAGAAGCTTTCTTT.